The rows below give T cell receptor beta chains drawn from one sample of a study of T cell repertoires in cytomegalovirus infection. MiXCR was run by TCRdb on the reads, yielding one entry per CDR3 protein. The data show about 180,000 distinct CDR3 sequences, over 13% seen once. Source material: PBMCs. The receptors stem from a human donor in good health (CMV status not recorded). Some clones in this sample may be carry-over from other donors' samples. Both conserved end residues are part of each CDR3. A D gene is named only where the DNA matches it firmly. Part of the rows lack a size; the others show once, few, many or a class for expanded clones.

V gene	J gene	clone size	D gene	CDR3 protein	CDR3 DNA
TRBV12-3/TRBV12-4	TRBJ1-2	NA	TRBD1	CASSPPAPGGDGYTF	TGTGCCAGCAGTCCGCCGGCCCCAGGGGGCGATGGCTACACCTTC
TRBV20-1	TRBJ2-3	NA	NA	CSARSVSSPTDTQYF	TGCAGTGCTAGGTCCGTTAGCAGCCCTACAGATACGCAGTATTTT
TRBV10-3	TRBJ2-6	NA	NA	CAITDGTNVLTF	TGTGCCATCACGGATGGGACCAACGTCCTGACTTTC
TRBV15	TRBJ1-1	few	NA	CATSRDVRVNTEAFF	TGTGCCACCAGCAGAGATGTCAGGGTCAACACTGAAGCTTTCTTT
TRBV28	TRBJ2-4	many	TRBD1	CASSEGQGNLIQYF	TGTGCCAGCAGTGAGGGACAGGGTAATCTCATTCAGTACTTC
TRBV2	TRBJ2-7	once	TRBD1	CASRRGQELTYEQYF	TGTGCCAGCAGAAGGGGACAGGAGCTAACCTACGAGCAGTACTTC
TRBV19	TRBJ1-5	many	NA	CASSSRRNRVDQPQHF	TGTGCCAGTAGTTCCCGAAGGAACAGGGTAGATCAGCCCCAGCATTTT
TRBV7-6	TRBJ2-1	many	TRBD2	CASSLRAGVGIEQFF	TGTGCCAGCAGCTTACGGGCGGGAGTTGGTATTGAGCAGTTCTTC
TRBV7-9	TRBJ1-4	many	TRBD1	CASSRPGQGGEKLFF	TGTGCCAGCAGCCGTCCGGGACAGGGAGGTGAAAAACTGTTTTTT
TRBV7-2	TRBJ2-5	many	TRBD2	CASSLRLAVPGGQETQYF	TGTGCCAGCAGCCTCCGACTAGCGGTCCCCGGGGGGCAAGAGACCCAGTACTTC
TRBV28	TRBJ2-5	many	NA	CASSLNRVASETQYF	TGTGCCAGCAGTTTAAACAGGGTGGCAAGCGAGACCCAGTACTTC
TRBV5-4	TRBJ2-1	NA	NA	CASSSPDRRSYNEQFF	TGTGCCAGCAGCTCACCAGACAGGCGGTCCTACAATGAGCAGTTCTTC
TRBV20-1	TRBJ1-4	many	NA	CSARGGMANEKLFF	TGCAGTGCTCGAGGGGGGATGGCTAATGAAAAACTGTTTTTT
TRBV6-2/TRBV6-3	TRBJ2-7	few	NA	CASSSLRPEQYF	TGTGCCAGCAGTTCCTTACGTCCCGAGCAGTACTTC
TRBV29-1	TRBJ2-3	many	TRBD2	CSVGAGTSGRTDTQYF	TGCAGCGTTGGCGCCGGGACTAGCGGACGCACAGATACGCAGTATTTT
TRBV7-7	TRBJ2-1	many	NA	CASSLDAERANEQFF	TGTGCTAGCAGCTTAGACGCGGAGAGGGCAAATGAGCAGTTCTTC
TRBV27	TRBJ2-2	many	NA	CASSLYVVGGELFF	TGTGCCAGCAGTTTATATGTGGTTGGCGGGGAGCTGTTTTTT
TRBV7-6	TRBJ2-6	many	TRBD1	CASSPEDRGQGANVLTF	TGTGCCAGCAGCCCAGAGGACAGGGGGCAAGGGGCCAACGTCCTGACTTTC
TRBV12-3/TRBV12-4	TRBJ2-3	many	NA	CASSFSSGAYTQYF	TGTGCCAGCAGTTTTAGTAGCGGAGCTTATACGCAGTATTTT
TRBV6-2/TRBV6-3	TRBJ2-7	many	TRBD2	CASVSGTSYEQYF	TGTGCCAGCGTAAGCGGGACCTCCTACGAGCAGTACTTC
TRBV7-2	TRBJ1-3	many	NA	CASSPRAGSHPDTIYF	TGTGCCAGCAGCCCCAGGGCGGGGTCCCACCCAGACACCATATATTTT